The sequence of this TCR beta chain was determined in a study of T cell responses to AZD1222 COVID-19 vaccine (dated by TCRdb to 2020 to 2022). General notes on the study: TCR sequencing was performed for 230 to 250 trial participants, of whom about 210 were given two doses of AZD1222 and approximately 26 were given two doses of MenACWY control vaccine. Trial participants were enrolled by age into subgroups of 18-55, 56-69 and 70-plus years, and approximately 150, 30 and 60 TCR-sequenced participants, respectively, were included in these subgroups. The research as a whole found: The whole spike protein was spanned by vaccine-associated CD4 TCRs, and dominant responses were seen in regions 160-218 and 743-854. After two AZD1222 doses, both the breadth and the depth of spike-specific TCRs were significantly higher than at day 0 and than in MenACWY recipients. Participants were mostly white British, with more females than males. The authors suggested clonal diversity may have been underestimated. Epitopes outside the regions mutated in the B.1.351 and B.1.1.7 variants were reportedly recognized by nearly half of the unique spike-specific TCRs. Because no day 14 peak-response samples were available, repertoires were characterized only after the peak T cell response. In the small 56-69-year group, the increase in depth fell short of significance, most likely because of low power. Conclusions about previously exposed vaccinees are limited, since just five to seven AZD1222 recipients were seropositive for SARS-CoV-2 at baseline.

Trimming at the junction amounts to 6 bases on V and 6 bases on J, and the germline ends lie 15 bases apart. The germline V gene specifies KGHSH as CDR1 and LQKENI as CDR2. Counted from cysteine to phenylalanine, this CDR3 has 14 amino acids. CDR3 DNA is the only sequence kept; it has 42 bases, read in frame from the first base. Comment on this clone: The antigen it recognizes is unknown. Within one base of it there is no much larger clone, and no base qualities were kept.

The CDR3 regions of human TCRbeta chains were analyzed by immunosequencing. As for how the authors treated the data: TCRs in the repertoires were compared against a reference library of SARS-CoV-2-specific TCRs that had been generated with the MIRA antigen-specificity platform. Breadth meant the fraction of unique TCRs that were SARS-CoV-2-associated, whereas depth meant the fraction of total T cells that were SARS-CoV-2-associated. Using the MIRA data, each spike-specific TCR was assigned both to the spike region to which the TCR was reactive and to a CD4 or CD8 class. Log10-transformed breadth and depth values were compared by one-way ANOVA with Sidak's multiple comparisons tests. Here the immuneACCESS table is served through TCRdb, limited to in-frame sequences with V and J called. Missing clones are a known gap in these copies; in checked studies unresolved V genes cover under half, and the rest lacks a known reason. That table is the source of V, J and clone size, and D and trimming were worked out from the DNA. Recorded for this sample are about 170,000 clones; approximately 90% of them occurred a single time. Jointly, the top ten make up 0.85% to 1.1% of the sample.

Explained via the paper, the time point label denotes: about 28 days (+/-7) after the second vaccine dose. AZD1222 recipients with second doses at about 4 weeks or about 12 weeks were pooled, because spike-specific TCR depth and breadth did not differ between schedules. Samples from vaccinated people were obtained from the UK trials COV001 and COV002, which included a single-blind randomized controlled phase 2/3 trial of AZD1222 (ChAdOx1 nCoV-19) in healthy adults. Trial participant PBMC samples were collected at day 0 and day 28 after the second dose for TCRbeta chain sequencing. The source was peripheral blood, collected 28 days after the second AZD1222 dose. This sequence uses TRBV18 and TRBJ1-5; the best D guess is TRBD1, with 5 bases matching. The source of this sequence is an adult who received the AZD1222 COVID-19 vaccine. The CDR3 region has the sequence CASSTGGVSQPQHF. The sequenced DNA is TGTGCCAGCTCCACGGGGGGAGTGAGTCAGCCCCAGCATTTT.